The 4 T cell receptor beta chains in this list originate from one sample, sequenced in a study of OX40 agonist ivuxolimab in advanced cancers. Method: immunoSEQ multiplex PCR; TCRdb's copy keeps in-frame clones and lacks some. The sample lists approximately 90,000 clones; roughly 89% were seen once. The specimen comprised CD4+ or CD8+ T cells sorted from blood, sampled in a trial of the OX40 agonist ivuxolimab. These receptors were taken from an adult with an advanced solid tumor such as melanoma, head and neck, liver or kidney cancer.

This rearrangement joins TRBV7-6 to TRBJ1-6, with TRBD1 matching over 7 bases. CDR3 length: 16 amino acids. Germline V CDR1 and CDR2: SGHVS, FNYEAQ. V shed 1 base and J 14 bases; nucleotides not matched to a gene: 14. The chain's CDR3 is CASSLEGQALPRALHF. The DNA for the CDR3 is TGTGCCAGCAGCTTAGAAGGACAGGCTCTACCCCGGGCCCTCCACTTT.

The chain combines TRBV29-1 with TRBJ1-4; D is undetermined. Germline loops: CDR1 SQVTM, CDR2 ANQGSEA. Trimming took off 4 bases at V and 2 bases at J, with 8 bases between the two ends. This CDR3 has 13 amino acids. In DNA, the CDR3 is TGCAGCGTTGCCCTGGATACTAATGAAAAACTGTTTTTT. It codes for CSVALDTNEKLFF.

V is TRBV19 and J is TRBJ1-1, with D unclear. CDR1 LNHDA and CDR2 SQIVND come from the germline V gene (reference sequence). V was clipped by 1 base and J by 5 bases, with 14 bases between them. CDR3 length: 15 residues. The CDR3: CASSIVGFLGTEAFF. CDR3 nucleotides: TGTGCCAGTAGTATAGTAGGTTTTCTAGGGACTGAAGCTTTCTTT.

The chain combines TRBV7-9 with TRBJ2-1, with TRBD2 identical over 13 bases. The trim removed 1 base at V and 7 bases at J, leaving 1 base unmatched. The CDR3 is 15 amino acids. CDR1 and CDR2 from the germline V gene are SEHNR and FQNEAQ (reference sequence). CDR3 DNA sequence: TGTGCCAGCAGCTTAGGGACTAGCGGGGGAAATGAGCAGTTCTTC. It is translated as CASSLGTSGGNEQFF. The full variable domain, in which reference TRBV7-9 and TRBJ2-1 provide the parts outside the CDR3, is DTGVSQNPRHKITKRGQNVTFRCDPISEHNRLYWYRQTLGQGPEFLTYFQNEAQLEKSRLLSDRFSAERPKGSFSTLEIQRTEQGDSAMYLCASSLGTSGGNEQFFGPGTRLTVL.